This entry is about one T cell receptor (beta chain). Antigen specificity is unknown. The source of the sample is a study of beta chain features in type 1 diabetes. Since all of the isolated RNA was reverse transcribed, expressed TCRB transcripts were what got sequenced. This table comes from immunoSEQ multiplex PCR, and its TCRdb copy is limited to in-frame clones, with some not included. The repertoire holds hundreds of thousands of clones, with over 12% as singletons. General study findings and limits: Sequencing from cDNA could over-represent high-TCR-expressing cells. A moderate, significant TCRB CDR3 shortening appeared in type 1 diabetes across four CD4+ subsets.

This TCR was recovered from a woman aged 35 to 49 in good health. The sample was naive CD4+ T cells from blood.

In DNA form, the CDR3 reads TGTGCCAGCAGCTTATTAGCGGGGGGCCTATCCTACAATGAGCAGTTCTTC. It is translated as CASSLLAGGLSYNEQFF. The rearrangement links TRBV5-6 to TRBJ2-1; 10 nucleotides align to TRBD2. With V trimmed by 2 bases and J by 1 base, 6 bases remained unmatched. This CDR3 region has 17 residues. Germline CDR1 and CDR2: SGHDT and YYEEEE. The full variable domain, rest sourced from reference TRBV5-6 and TRBJ2-1, is DAGVTQSPTHLIKTRGQQVTLRCSPKSGHDTVSWYQQALGQGPQFIFQYYEEEERQRGNFPDRFSGHQFPNYSSELNVNALLLGDSALYLCASSLLAGGLSYNEQFFGPGTRLTVL.